These T cell receptor beta chains were read from a single sample in a study of T cells in Graves' hyperthyroidism and ophthalmopathy. Via MiXCR, TCRdb re-called the multiplex PCR reads, giving one row per CDR3 protein. The sample has a few hundred thousand distinct CDR3 sequences, roughly 20% seen once; the top ten hold 40%. Input material: blood. These receptors all stem from a man in his late teens or twenties with Graves' ophthalmopathy. Each CDR3 is given with its conserved first and last residue. A D gene is named only where the DNA matches it firmly. Expanded clones get a size class; other rows say once, few or many, or leave the size out.

>TRBJ1-2|many|TRBV27|.
TGTGCCAGCAGCCCCTCCCCGTCTGACTATGGCTACACCTTC
CASSPSPSDYGYTF
>TRBJ2-3|many|TRBV13|.
TGTGCCAGCAGCTACCCCCCCATGGCAGATACGCAGTATTTT
CASSYPPMADTQYF
>TRBJ2-7|many|TRBV2|.
TGTGCCAGCAGTGAAGGCGGGGCTCCCTACGAGCAGTACTTC
CASSEGGAPYEQYF
>TRBJ2-1|few|TRBV7-9|.
TGTGCCAGCAGCCTACTCCCAGGGGGTAGCGGGGACGAGCAGTTCTTC
CASSLLPGGSGDEQFF
>TRBJ1-2|few|TRBV25-1|TRBD1
TGTGCCAGCAGTTCCACCTTGGACAGGGACTATGGCTACACCTTC
CASSSTLDRDYGYTF
>TRBJ2-1|many|TRBV5-6|.
TGTGCCAGCAGTTCCATCACAGGGAGCTCCTACAATGAGCAGTTCTTC
CASSSITGSSYNEQFF
>TRBJ2-3|many|TRBV7-9|.
TGTGCCAGTCGCCGGGGACCCACAGATACGCAGTATTTT
CASRRGPTDTQYF
>TRBJ1-5|.|TRBV6-1|.
TGTGCCAGCAGAGACACCGGTAATCAGCCCCAGCATTTT
CASRDTGNQPQHF
>TRBJ1-5|.|TRBV9|.
TGTGCCAGCAGCGTAGGGGACGGATACAATCAGCCCCAGCATTTT
CASSVGDGYNQPQHF
>TRBJ2-7|few|TRBV20-1|.
TGCAGTGCTAGAGCCGAGGAGGGGCGATGGGTGCAGTACTTC
CSARAEEGRWVQYF
>TRBJ2-3|few|TRBV18|.
TGTGCCAGCTCACCTTACGGGAGTTCAGATACGCAGTATTTT
CASSPYGSSDTQYF
>TRBJ2-3|many|TRBV24-1|TRBD2
TGTGCCACCAGTGACGGACTAGCGGGGGATGGTCGAGATACGCAGTATTTT
CATSDGLAGDGRDTQYF
>TRBJ1-6|many|TRBV2|.
TGTGCCAGCAGCCCGGGGGAAACGGCGAATTCACCCCTCCACTTT
CASSPGETANSPLHF
>TRBJ2-6|.|TRBV13|.
TGTGCCAGCAGCCAAGATTTGGCGACTGGGGCCAACGTCCTGACTTTC
CASSQDLATGANVLTF
>TRBJ1-6|many|TRBV18|.
TGTGCCAGCTCCCCCCAGGGCGATTCACCCCTCCACTTT
CASSPQGDSPLHF
>TRBJ1-2|few|TRBV14|.
TGTGCCAGCAGCCCCCGAAGGGGGGGGCGCGATGTCTACTATGGCTACACCTTC
CASSPRRGGRDVYYGYTF
>TRBJ2-2|few|TRBV2|.
TGTGCCAGCTCCCGAGGGACGGGCACCGGGGAGCTGTTTTTT
CASSRGTGTGELFF
>TRBJ1-1|.|TRBV5-1|.
TGCGCCAGCAGCTTTACCGGGACAATGGACACTGAAGCTTTCTTT
CASSFTGTMDTEAFF
>TRBJ1-1|many|TRBV4-1|.
TGCGCCAGCGGCCGGGGAGACACTGAAGCTTTCTTT
CASGRGDTEAFF
>TRBJ2-3|few|TRBV20-1|TRBD2
TGCAGTGCTAGACAGCGGGGGGGCCGGGATACGCAGTATTTT
CSARQRGGRDTQYF
>TRBJ1-2|many|TRBV12-3/TRBV12-4|TRBD1
TGTGCCAGCAGTCCAGACAGGGGGGCAGGCTACACCTTC
CASSPDRGAGYTF
>TRBJ1-1|many|TRBV2|.
TGTGCCAGCAGTGAAGAAGGGAGGAGTGAAGCTTTCTTT
CASSEEGRSEAFF
>TRBJ1-2|.|TRBV7-9|TRBD1
TGTGCCAGCAGCGAATTATCAGGGGGCGCAGTGGGAGGCTACACCTTC
CASSELSGGAVGGYTF
>TRBJ2-6|many|TRBV7-9|.
TGTGCCAGCAGCTCTACGGTGTTCAAAGGGTCTGGGGCCAACGTCCTGACTTTC
CASSSTVFKGSGANVLTF
>TRBJ2-7|many|TRBV2|.
TGTGCCAGCAAGTACGGGGGGCCTACCTACGAGCAGTACTTC
CASKYGGPTYEQYF
>TRBJ1-4|.|TRBV4-1|.
TGCGCCAGCAGCCAAAGGGTACTGGAAAAACTGTTTTTT
CASSQRVLEKLFF
>TRBJ1-2|many|TRBV12-3/TRBV12-4|.
TGTGCCAGCAGTAACACAGGGTTTGGCTACACCTTC
CASSNTGFGYTF
>TRBJ1-3|few|TRBV5-1|.
TGCGCCAGCAGCGTTAACCCTACAGATTCTGGAAACACCATATATTTT
CASSVNPTDSGNTIYF
>TRBJ2-2|many|TRBV6-5|.
TGTGCCAGCAGTTACTCGCAGGGGCCCGGGGAGCTGTTTTTT
CASSYSQGPGELFF
>TRBJ1-5|many|TRBV19|.
TGTGCCAGTATGGCGTTTAAGGGGGAAGGGGGCAATCAGCCCCAGCATTTT
CASMAFKGEGGNQPQHF
>TRBJ1-3|.|TRBV5-1|TRBD1
TGTGCCAGCAGCGTGTACCGGGACAGCCTTGGAAACACCATATATTTT
CASSVYRDSLGNTIYF
>TRBJ1-1|.|TRBV28|.
TGTGCCAGCAGTTCGGGGGGGGGCCTGATGAACACTGAAGCTTTCTTT
CASSSGGGLMNTEAFF
>TRBJ2-5|many|TRBV7-9|.
TGTGCCAGCAGCCGCCCCCAGGTCGAAGGGGAGACCCAGTACTTC
CASSRPQVEGETQYF
>TRBJ2-7|many|TRBV5-1|.
TGCGCCAGCAGCGGGAAGGGGTCCTACGAGCAGTACTTC
CASSGKGSYEQYF
>TRBJ1-3|few|TRBV4-2|.
TGTGCCAGCAGCCAAGATACGACATTCTCTGGAAACACCATATATTTT
CASSQDTTFSGNTIYF
>TRBJ2-7|few|TRBV9|.
TGTGCCAGCAGCGTAGGGGTTATGAGCTACGAGCAGTACTTC
CASSVGVMSYEQYF
>TRBJ2-5|many|TRBV3-1|.
TGTGCCAGCAGCCAGCCGACGACGGTCCAAGAGACCCAGTACTTC
CASSQPTTVQETQYF
>TRBJ2-1|many|TRBV2|TRBD2
TGTGCCAGCAGGGGACTAGCGGGCTCCTACAATGAGCAGTTCTTC
CASRGLAGSYNEQFF
>TRBJ1-6|many|TRBV6-1|TRBD1
TGTGCCAGCGGACCTCAGGGGGCTCATTCACCCCTCCACTTT
CASGPQGAHSPLHF
>TRBJ2-1|many|TRBV2|.
TGTGCCAGCAGAGCAGATAGGTGGGGCAACAATGAGCAGTTCTTC
CASRADRWGNNEQFF
>TRBJ2-1|few|TRBV15|.
TGTGCCACCAGCAGAGTCAGGGCCATGAGCTATGAGCAGTTCTTC
CATSRVRAMSYEQFF
>TRBJ2-7|.|TRBV7-3|TRBD2
TGTGCCAGCAGCGAAACCGGGACTAGCGGGGGGGGTTACTCCTACGAGCAGTACTTC
CASSETGTSGGGYSYEQYF
>TRBJ2-4|.|TRBV9|.
TGTGCCAGCAGCCCAGGGGCAGGTACGGACATTCAGTACTTC
CASSPGAGTDIQYF
>TRBJ2-7|many|TRBV28|.
TGTGCCAGCAGTTTGCTAGCCCGCTACGAGCAGTACTTC
CASSLLARYEQYF
>TRBJ1-6|many|TRBV11-1|.
TGTGCCAGCAGTAGACGGCATAATTCACCCCTCCACTTT
CASSRRHNSPLHF
>TRBJ1-5|once|TRBV28|.
TGTGCCAGCAGTTCCTTGGTTTGGACAGAGATTCCGCCCCAGCATTTT
CASSSLVWTEIPPQHF
>TRBJ2-7|many|TRBV5-1|TRBD1
TGCGCCAGCAGCTTGGCAGGGGGCAAGTACCTAGCTGTCCACGAGCAGTACTTC
CASSLAGGKYLAVHEQYF
>TRBJ2-5|.|TRBV7-2|TRBD2
TGTGCCAGCAGCACCCGCGGGGGGGCCGGGGAGACCCAGTACTTC
CASSTRGGAGETQYF
>TRBJ2-7|.|TRBV10-1|TRBD1
TGCGCCAGCAGTGAGAGGCTGGGACAGGCCTACGAGCAGTACTTC
CASSERLGQAYEQYF
>TRBJ2-3|few|TRBV2|.
TGTGCCAGCAGGACCCCAGAGGAGGGCAGAACAGATACGCAGTATTTT
CASRTPEEGRTDTQYF
>TRBJ2-7|many|TRBV3-1|TRBD2
TGTGCCAGCACCCTAGCGGGGGGCAATCACGAGCAGTACTTC
CASTLAGGNHEQYF
>TRBJ2-7|once|TRBV5-1|TRBD2
TGCGCCAGCAGCTCGAGGACTAGCGGGGGGTCCTACGAGCAGTACTTC
CASSSRTSGGSYEQYF
>TRBJ1-1|once|TRBV20-1|.
TGCAGTGCTCGAACCTCTAATGAAGCTTTCTTT
CSARTSNEAFF
>TRBJ2-5|many|TRBV20-1|.
TGCAGTGCACCCGGACCGGTGGATAGAGAGACCCAGTACTTC
CSAPGPVDRETQYF
>TRBJ2-7|.|TRBV19|.
TGTGCCAGCTCGCAGTCTGGACAGACCTACGAGCAGTACTTC
CASSQSGQTYEQYF
>TRBJ2-7|many|TRBV12-3/TRBV12-4|TRBD1
TGTGCCAGCAGACCGACAGGGGGTCTCGACGAGCAGTACTTC
CASRPTGGLDEQYF